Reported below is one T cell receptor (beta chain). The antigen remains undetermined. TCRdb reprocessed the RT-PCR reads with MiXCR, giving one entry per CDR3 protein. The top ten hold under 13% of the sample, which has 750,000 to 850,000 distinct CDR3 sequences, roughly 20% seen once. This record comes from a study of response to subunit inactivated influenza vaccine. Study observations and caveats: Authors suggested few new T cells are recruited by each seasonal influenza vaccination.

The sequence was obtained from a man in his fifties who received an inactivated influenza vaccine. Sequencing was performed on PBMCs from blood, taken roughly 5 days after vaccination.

The CDR3 loop is CASSQESGLGENEQFF. The DNA of the CDR3 is TGTGCCAGCAGCCAAGAATCAGGGCTAGGTGAGAATGAGCAGTTCTTC. The rearrangement joins TRBV4-2 to TRBJ2-1, with D maybe TRBD1 (5 bases). The germline CDR1 and CDR2 sequences are LGHNA and YNFKEQ. The CDR3 spans 16 residues. V was shortened by 0 bases and J by 7 bases, with 16 bases between the two germline ends.